The following is a T cell receptor (beta chain) sequence with its context. This sample stems from a study of blood T cell repertoires in COVID-19. Libraries were prepared by immunoSEQ multiplex PCR; TCRdb keeps only in-frame clonotypes and omits some of them. The sample holds 200,000 to 250,000 clones, more than 80% seen once. The CDR3 loop spans 12 amino acids. Per the germline V gene, CDR1 is SEHNR and CDR2 is FQNEAQ (reference sequence). The V and J ends lost 2 bases and 15 bases respectively, with 14 bases between them. This TCR derives from a woman of 80 years or more with COVID-19, enrolled during active disease. Sample: peripheral blood. The chain combines TRBV7-9 with TRBJ2-1; D uncertain. CDR3 DNA: TGTGCCAGCAGCTTAAACTCGGAGTTCCCGTTCTTC. This gives the protein CASSLNSEFPFF. Based on the CDR3 plus reference TRBV7-9 and TRBJ2-1, the full variable domain is DTGVSQNPRHKITKRGQNVTFRCDPISEHNRLYWYRQTLGQGPEFLTYFQNEAQLEKSRLLSDRFSAERPKGSFSTLEIQRTEQGDSAMYLCASSLNSEFPFFGPGTRLTVL.